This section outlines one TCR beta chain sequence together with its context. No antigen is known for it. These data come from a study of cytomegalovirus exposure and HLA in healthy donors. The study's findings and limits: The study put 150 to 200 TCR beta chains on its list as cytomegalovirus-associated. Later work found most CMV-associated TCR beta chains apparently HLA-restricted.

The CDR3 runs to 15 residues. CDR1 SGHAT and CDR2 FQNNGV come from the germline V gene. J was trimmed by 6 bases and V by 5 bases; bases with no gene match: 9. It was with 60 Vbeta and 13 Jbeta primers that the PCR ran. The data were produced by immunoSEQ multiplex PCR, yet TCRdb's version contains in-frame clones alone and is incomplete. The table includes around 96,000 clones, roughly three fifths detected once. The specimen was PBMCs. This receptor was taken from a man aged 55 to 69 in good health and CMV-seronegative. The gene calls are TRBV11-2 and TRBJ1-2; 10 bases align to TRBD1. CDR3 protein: CASSPPGQGIHGYTF. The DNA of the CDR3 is TGTGCCAGCAGCCCGCCGGGACAGGGGATCCATGGCTACACCTTC.